The following is a T cell receptor beta chain sequence with its context. The antigen is not known. Trimming shortened V by 5 bases and J by 3 bases, and 13 bases separated the two germline ends. Looked up from germline, CDR1 is ENHRY and CDR2 is SYGVKD. The CDR3 spans 15 residues. This record belongs to a study of response to subunit inactivated influenza vaccine. General study points: The study's authors posited that every seasonal influenza vaccination enlists few new T cells.

Via MiXCR, TCRdb re-called the RT-PCR reads, giving one row per CDR3 protein. The table records some 800,000 distinct CDR3 sequences, 20% to 25% of them present only once. The rearrangement uses TRBV10-3 and TRBJ1-4; tentatively, D is TRBD1 (5 bases). The source was PBMCs from blood, collected more than 4 days after vaccination. This TCR was recovered from a man aged 45 to 65 who received an inactivated influenza vaccine. The CDR3, as DNA: TGTGCCATCAGTTTCGACCGGGGGGCTAATGAAAAACTGTTTTTT. Encoded protein: CAISFDRGANEKLFF.